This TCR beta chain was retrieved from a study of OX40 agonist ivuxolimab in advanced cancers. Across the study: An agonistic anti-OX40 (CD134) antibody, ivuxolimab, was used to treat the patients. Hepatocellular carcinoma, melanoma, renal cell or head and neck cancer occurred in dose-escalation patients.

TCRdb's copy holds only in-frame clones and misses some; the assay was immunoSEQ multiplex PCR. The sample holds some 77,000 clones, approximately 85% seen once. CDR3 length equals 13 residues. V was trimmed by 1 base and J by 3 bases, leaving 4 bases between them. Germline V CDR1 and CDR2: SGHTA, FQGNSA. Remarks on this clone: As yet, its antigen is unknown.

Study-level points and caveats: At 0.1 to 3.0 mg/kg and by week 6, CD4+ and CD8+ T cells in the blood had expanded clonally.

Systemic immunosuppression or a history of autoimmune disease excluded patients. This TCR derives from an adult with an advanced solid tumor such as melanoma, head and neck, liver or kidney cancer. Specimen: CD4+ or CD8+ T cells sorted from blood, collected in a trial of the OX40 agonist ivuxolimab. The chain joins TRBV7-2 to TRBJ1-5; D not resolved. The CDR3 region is CASSLGNNQPQHF. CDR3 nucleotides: TGTGCCAGCAGCTTAGGCAACAATCAGCCCCAGCATTTT.